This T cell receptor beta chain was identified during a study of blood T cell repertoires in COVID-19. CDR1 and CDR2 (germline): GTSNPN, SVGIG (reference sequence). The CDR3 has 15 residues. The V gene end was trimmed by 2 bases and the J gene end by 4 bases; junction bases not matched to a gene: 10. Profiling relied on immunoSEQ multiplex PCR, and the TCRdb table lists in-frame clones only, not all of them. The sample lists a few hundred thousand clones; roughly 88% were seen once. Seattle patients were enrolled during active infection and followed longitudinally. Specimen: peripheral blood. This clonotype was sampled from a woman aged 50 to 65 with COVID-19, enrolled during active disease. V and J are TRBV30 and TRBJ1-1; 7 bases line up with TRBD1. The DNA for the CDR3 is TGTGCCTGGAGTCTACAAGGACAGGTGGCCACTGAAGCTTTCTTT. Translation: CAWSLQGQVATEAFF.